This passage covers 6 T cell receptor beta chains from one sample sequenced in a study of shared T cell receptors in the human thymus. The protocol was immunoSEQ multiplex PCR, while the TCRdb copy is restricted to in-frame clones and leaves out a portion. This sample has 650,000 to 950,000 clones, with approximately 85% found just once. These data also formed part of another study, on human thymus T cells.

Sample: thymocytes. The receptors come from a girl in the first two years of life with a congenital heart defect.

This sequence joins TRBV10-2 and TRBJ1-6, with 7 bases matching TRBD1. V lost 7 bases to trimming and J lost 0 bases; unmatched junction nucleotides: 18. The CDR3 is made up of 20 amino acids. Germline CDR1 and CDR2: WSHSY and SAAADI. CDR3 loop: CASTSIPRTGPSSYNSPLHF. CDR3 coding DNA: TGCGCCAGCACATCTATACCTCGGACAGGCCCGAGCTCCTATAATTCACCCCTCCACTTT.

The chain is built from TRBV29-1 and TRBJ1-1, with D possibly being TRBD1 (5 bases). Germline-derived CDR1 and CDR2 are SQVTM and ANQGSEA. The CDR3 runs to 12 residues. The V end lost 3 bases, the J end lost 5 bases, and 10 bases lay between the germline ends. The CDR3 is CSVEGLGTEAFF. The CDR3, as DNA: TGCAGCGTTGAGGGGCTGGGTACTGAAGCTTTCTTT.

This rearrangement joins TRBV5-1 to TRBJ1-2, with 7 bases that match TRBD1. V lost 4 bases and J lost 4; bases outside the gene matches: 4. This CDR3 comprises 13 residues. Looked up from germline, CDR1 is SGHRS and CDR2 is YFSETQ. The CDR3 coding sequence is TGCGCCAGCAGCCTTAGACAGGGCTATGGCTACACCTTC. It is translated as CASSLRQGYGYTF. Based on the CDR3 plus reference TRBV5-1 and TRBJ1-2, the full variable domain is KAGVTQTPRYLIKTRGQQVTLSCSPISGHRSVSWYQQTPGQGLQFLFEYFSETQRNKGNFPGRFSGRQFSNSRSEMNVSTLELGDSALYLCASSLRQGYGYTFGSGTRLTVV.

The chain is built from TRBV9 and TRBJ2-3; D possibly corresponds to TRBD2 (7 bases). The CDR3 loop spans 17 amino acids. CDR1 is SGDLS, CDR2 YYNGEE, per germline. V was clipped by 0 bases and J by 1 base, with 15 bases between them. CDR3 sequence: CASSVDNGGGGTDTQYF. The CDR3 bases are TGTGCCAGCAGCGTAGACAATGGGGGGGGCGGCACAGATACGCAGTATTTT.

The chain recombines TRBV18 with TRBJ1-3; tentatively, D is TRBD1 (6 bases). V gave up 6 bases and J gave up 4 bases, with 19 bases separating them. Germline CDR1 KGHSH, CDR2 LQKENI. This CDR3 has 16 amino acids. The CDR3 sequence is CASSNRELNSGNTIYF. CDR3 DNA: TGTGCCAGCTCCAACAGGGAGTTGAATTCAGGAAACACCATATATTTT.

Here the CDR3 DNA reads TGTGCCAGCGGGAGATACACTGAAGCTTTCTTT. It specifies CASGRYTEAFF. The J gene is TRBJ1-1, the V gene TRBV27, with D unclear. The CDR3 runs to 11 residues. Per the germline V gene, CDR1 is MNHEY and CDR2 is SMNVEV (reference sequence). Trimming cost V 8 bases and J 3 bases, with 7 bases left between them.